What follows describes a single TCR beta chain. Its antigen is unknown. Qualities for individual bases were not recorded, and no much larger clone is one base off. The data were taken from a study of cytomegalovirus exposure and HLA in healthy donors (dated by TCRdb to about 2017). The study in broad terms: In an earlier analysis of 450 to 750 of the donors, 250 to 300 Gb of sequence data and roughly 100 million unique TCR beta sequences from 150 million to 200 million T cells were reported. In the later analysis, no new phenotypic data were used to find candidate immune exposures; instead, reliance was placed on TCR beta sequences and their occurrence across donors. An earlier analysis of around 580 of the donors used high-throughput TCR beta sequencing to judge whether each TCR beta V gene segment behaved as functional or pseudogenic. Both class I and class II loci were covered by HLA typing, at four-digit resolution. Genome-wide SNP genotypes for about 65% of the 666 donors were used in a later genetic analysis, which treated that subset as a discovery cohort. A later analysis re-analyzed previously published TCR beta repertoires from roughly 600 donors and added high-resolution HLA genotyping to study TCR occurrence patterns. Among under 450 genotyped donors of the cohort, an average of approximately 250,000 unique TCR beta nucleotide sequences were sequenced per donor, roughly 20% of them non-productive. The study aimed to test whether cataloging public T cell receptors could reveal signatures of past pathogen exposure. Roughly 290 gigabases of sequencing data and 91 million or so unique TCR sequences made up an early release that covered nearly 650 HLA-typed donors. In addition to the first cohort of about 650 subjects, a separate validation cohort of over 90 different subjects was used. Donor age, sex, ethnicity and CMV serostatus were compiled alongside the repertoire data. A handful of DR-DQ haplotypes were handled as single units for association and clustering because linkage in the cohort was strong. Of the roughly 400 genotyped donors, 75% to 85% were placed in the genetic ancestry cluster associated with self-reported Caucasian donors. To predict cytomegalovirus infection status, the study combined high-throughput TCR immunosequencing, statistical association of individual TCRs with disease status, and machine learning. The number of typed donors differed by locus: roughly 629-640 for A, B, C, DRB1 and DQB1; about 520 for DQA1; approximately 600 for DPA1; and about 470 for DPB1. The study profiled the T cell repertoires of hundreds of subjects by immunosequencing and related them to cytomegalovirus serostatus. All discovery cohort repertoires had been generated on a single sequencing platform.

The cohort was made up of 666 healthy bone marrow donors. At the time of sampling, all cohort members were nominally healthy, though unrecorded immune exposures were likely present. The donor tested CMV seropositive and was one of the 289 seropositive cohort members. Every donor gave a peripheral blood sample, and the peripheral blood mononuclear cells from that sample were used for TCR beta sequencing. Genomic DNA extraction from the blood cell samples was performed with the Qiagen DNeasy Blood Extraction Kit. The protocol used for the library was the immunoSEQ multiplex PCR assay. A mixture of 60 forward primers for TCR Vbeta segments and 13 reverse primers for TCR Jbeta segments was used in the multiplex PCR. A multiplex PCR assay on genomic DNA amplified the CDR3 region of rearranged TCR beta genes. The Illumina HiSeq System was used to sequence the amplified TCR beta libraries as 87-base-pair reads. The source study handled its data this way. In a later analysis, tens of millions of unique TCR beta chains were counted across the approximately 640 repertoires, and some 10 million of these chains were shared by at least two donors. A nearest-neighbor algorithm error-corrected the raw reads and collapsed the reads into unique sequences, merging closely related sequences to remove PCR and sequencing errors. CDR3 sequences were aligned to IMGT reference sequences to assign V, D and J gene segments. Each retained sequence needed at least a six-nucleotide match to both a V gene segment and a J gene segment. A rearrangement was called productive if the CDR3 had no stop codons and remained in frame with V and J, and every other rearrangement was called non-productive. Following IMGT convention, CDR3 was defined as the stretch from the second conserved V-encoded cysteine to the conserved J-encoded phenylalanine. The earlier analysis of 500 to 650 of the donors excluded any sequence lacking an unambiguous match to a single V gene segment. In an earlier analysis of 587 of the donors, V segments were called functional above 56.7% productive rearrangements and were called segregating when the between-donor standard deviation exceeded 5%. A statistical classification framework was built to diagnose cytomegalovirus status from the catalog of TCR beta chain sequences. V and J gene assignment, in a later analysis, came from comparing TCR nucleotide sequences with IMGT/GENE-DB human TR gene sequences. The TCRdist pipeline was used in a later analysis to assign CDR3 sequences and most-parsimonious VDJ recombination scenarios. A later analysis defined each TCR beta chain by its CDR3 amino acid sequence plus V-gene family, and excluded reads lacking a unique V-gene family. A later analysis removed several hundred highly shared, low-generation-probability nucleotide sequences to deal with suspected cross-contamination and a sequencing artifact. A later analysis calculated a clonal expansion index for each public chain from normalized within-repertoire ranks of inferred template counts. Generation probabilities in a later analysis came from a VDJ recombination model fitted to out-of-frame rearrangements, and those results were checked against IGoR. In a later analysis, TCR-TCR, TCR-HLA and TCR-CMV co-occurrence was scored with hypergeometric tests, and a repertoire-size bias correction was applied to TCR pairs. In a later analysis, false discovery rates were estimated by permuting HLA or CMV assignments 20 times. In a later analysis, co-occurring TCRs were grouped using DBSCAN, with TCRdist sequence similarity added in when clustering inside HLA-allele-positive subsets. For co-occurrence clustering, repertoires with fewer than 30,000 or more than 120,000 public chains were excluded, along with a handful of repertoires with anomalous nucleotide sharing. TCRdb mirrors the immuneACCESS table, restricted to in-frame sequences. Some clones are absent from its copies; in checked studies, under half trace to an unresolved V gene, and the reason for the others is unknown. For V, J and clone size, that table is used; D and trimming come from the DNA. The table for this sample lists 250,000 to 350,000 clones; 80% to 90% of them were counted only once. 3.5% to 4% of the sample is taken by the ten largest.

According to the germline V gene, CDR1 reads SNHLY and CDR2 reads FYNNEI. Trimming costs V 7 bases and J 2 bases, and their ends lie 21 bases apart. The CDR3 sequence holds 16 residues, the cysteine and phenylalanine included. The only DNA kept is the CDR3, 48 bases in frame from the first base. Overall study outcomes, separate from this receptor: According to a later analysis, most CMV-associated TCR beta chains appeared to be HLA-restricted, and the HLA associations seemed to be driven largely by CMV exposure. Because counts were too low, about 18 rarely observed V segments, including chromosome 9 orphons, were excluded from the earlier analysis of roughly 580 of the donors. V-gene and J-gene trimming of TCR beta chains was associated with a missense DCLRE1C variant in a later genetic analysis, and the association was replicated in an independent cohort. In a later genetic analysis, fewer N-insertions in productive TCRs were reported among donors in an Asian-associated ancestry cluster than the roughly 640-donor mean. In a later analysis, around 17,000 TCR beta sequences were associated with specific HLA alleles at a false discovery rate of 0.05. Three of the identified cytomegalovirus-associated TCR beta chains were confirmed in vitro to be specific for cytomegalovirus antigens. A further reported finding was that TCR beta sequences accurately predicted the HLA-A and HLA-B alleles for most subjects in the first cohort. Presence/absence analyses assumed roughly uniform sequencing depth across donors, an assumption that may not hold. Linkage disequilibrium might explain the correlated functional status among segregating V segments, but an unknown experimental factor could not be excluded. In this cohort, only TCR beta chains were sequenced, and detectable features were limited by the absence of alpha or paired-chain data. In the study, approximately 150 TCR beta chains were listed as associated with cytomegalovirus. Cytomegalovirus status was reported to be diagnosed by the classifier with high specificity and sensitivity in both the original and validation cohorts. The only immune exposure information available for the cohort was CMV serostatus. Most TCR sequences were seen in very few donors, while some public TCRs were found in many individuals. HLA typing was unavailable for some donors at each locus, so association tests used only the typed subset. In an earlier analysis of about 600 of the donors, most TCR beta V segments appeared in productive rearrangements about 90% or about 30% of the time, broadly matching IMGT annotations. In a later analysis, several top co-occurrence clusters were reported to appear linked to parvovirus B19, influenza, CMV and Epstein-Barr virus. Assigning TCR associations to individual alleles was difficult when HLA alleles, especially DR and DQ, strongly co-occurred. A later analysis found that TCR association rates varied across HLA loci, with DRB1 alleles showing the most associated TCRs and HLA-C alleles the fewest. It was suggested by the authors that the approach could potentially be generalized to other disease states and immunological phenotypes. Compared with equally common non-associated chains, HLA-associated TCR beta chains in a later analysis were more clonally expanded and had lower generation probabilities. Some IMGT-functional V segments, including TRBV6-2 and TRBV6-3, could not be told apart with the 87-base-pair reads, so those segments were excluded. A cluster of highly shared sequence variants was judged likely to be a technical artifact of the sequencing pipeline.

The V and J genes are TRBV2 and TRBJ2-7, and possibly TRBD1, on 5 matching bases. Sequencing was done on a sample of PBMCs. The TCR sequence derives from a man aged 40-49 years in good health and CMV-seropositive. The CDR3 protein is CASKSRAARATYEQYF. The nucleotide sequence is given as TGTGCCAGCAAGAGCAGGGCCGCCAGGGCCACCTACGAGCAGTACTTC.